This T cell receptor beta chain was sequenced for a study of regulatory T cells in long-lasting Graves disease. Whole-study findings and limits: TRBV28, TRBJ1-2 and TRBJ2-5 were segments that persistent disease favored.

This clonotype has a count of ten or more. Its target is unknown. Time point denoted: newly diagnosed GD, antithyroid drugs for less than 3 months. PBMC-extracted RNA yielded the TCR library. CDR3-region Arm-PCR and iRepertoire HTBI primers produced the TCR beta libraries. A single record per CDR3 protein comes from TCRdb applying MiXCR to the multiplex PCR reads. The sample has 360,000 or so distinct CDR3 sequences; 16% are singletons. This CDR3 is 16 amino acids long. J gave up 9 bases and V 6 bases, and 15 bases lay outside the gene matches. Germline V gene sequence: CDR1 MNHNS, CDR2 SASEGT. This sample also appeared in a second study, on T cells in Graves' hyperthyroidism and ophthalmopathy.

The source was peripheral blood mononuclear cells (PBMCs), collected at new diagnosis, from a patient treated with antithyroid drugs. This receptor was taken from a man between 40 and 49 years old with Graves disease. The chain recombines TRBV6-1 with TRBJ2-1; 9 bases map to TRBD2. This CDR3 is CASSIRLAGHFSEQFF. DNA for the CDR3: TGTGCCAGCAGCATACGTCTAGCGGGGCACTTTAGTGAGCAGTTCTTC.